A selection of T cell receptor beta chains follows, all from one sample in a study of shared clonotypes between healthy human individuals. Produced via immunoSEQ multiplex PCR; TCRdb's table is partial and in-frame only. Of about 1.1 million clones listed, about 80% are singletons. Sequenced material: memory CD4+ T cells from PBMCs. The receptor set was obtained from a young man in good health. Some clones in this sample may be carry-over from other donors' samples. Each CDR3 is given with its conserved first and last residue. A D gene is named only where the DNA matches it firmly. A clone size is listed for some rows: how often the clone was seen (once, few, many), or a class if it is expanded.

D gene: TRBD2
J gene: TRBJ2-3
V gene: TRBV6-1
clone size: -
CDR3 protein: CASSEGYGRTDTQYF
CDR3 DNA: TGTGCCAGCAGTGAGGGATACGGGAGGACAGATACGCAGTATTTT

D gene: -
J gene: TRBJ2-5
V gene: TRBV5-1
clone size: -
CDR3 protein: CASCRGQTQETQYF
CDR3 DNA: TGCGCCAGCTGCAGGGGTCAAACCCAAGAGACCCAGTACTTC

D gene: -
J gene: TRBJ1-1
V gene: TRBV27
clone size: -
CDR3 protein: CASRATVNTEAFF
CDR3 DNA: TGTGCCAGCAGAGCTACCGTGAACACTGAAGCTTTCTTT

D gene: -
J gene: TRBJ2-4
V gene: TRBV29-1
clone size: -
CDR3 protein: CSVTMGIQYF
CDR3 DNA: TGCAGCGTAACTATGGGCATTCAGTACTTC

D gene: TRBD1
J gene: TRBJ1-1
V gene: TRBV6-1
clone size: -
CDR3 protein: CASSGGQGARTEAFF
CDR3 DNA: TGTGCCAGCAGTGGGGGGCAGGGGGCCAGGACTGAAGCTTTCTTT

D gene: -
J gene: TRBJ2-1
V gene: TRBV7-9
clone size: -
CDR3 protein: CASSLEAGSPFF
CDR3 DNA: TGTGCCAGCAGCTTAGAGGCGGGGAGCCCGTTCTTC

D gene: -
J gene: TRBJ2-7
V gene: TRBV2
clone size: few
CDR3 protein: CASMRTEWYEQYF
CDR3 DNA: TGTGCCAGCATGCGGACAGAGTGGTACGAGCAGTACTTC

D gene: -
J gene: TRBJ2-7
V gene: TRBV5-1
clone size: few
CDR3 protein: CASSSDSHYEQYF
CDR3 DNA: TGCGCCAGCAGCTCGGACAGTCACTACGAGCAGTACTTC

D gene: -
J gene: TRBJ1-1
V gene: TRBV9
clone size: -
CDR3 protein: CASSVDTGEAFF
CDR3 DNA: TGTGCCAGCAGCGTAGACACTGGTGAAGCTTTCTTT

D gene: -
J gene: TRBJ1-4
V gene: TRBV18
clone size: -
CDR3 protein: CASSRAATNEKLFF
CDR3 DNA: TGTGCCAGCTCACGAGCAGCAACTAATGAAAAACTGTTTTTT

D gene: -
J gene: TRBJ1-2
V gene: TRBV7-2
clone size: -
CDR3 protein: CASSLDMTNYGYTF
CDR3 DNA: TGTGCCAGCAGCTTGGACATGACGAACTATGGCTACACCTTC

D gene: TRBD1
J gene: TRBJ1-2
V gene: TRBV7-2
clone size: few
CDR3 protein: CASSPDRGGTWGYTF
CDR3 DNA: TGTGCCAGCAGCCCCGACAGGGGTGGCACGTGGGGCTACACCTTC

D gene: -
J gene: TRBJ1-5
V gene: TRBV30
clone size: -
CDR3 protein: CAWSVQRSQPQHF
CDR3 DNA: TGTGCCTGGAGTGTACAGAGGAGTCAGCCCCAGCATTTT

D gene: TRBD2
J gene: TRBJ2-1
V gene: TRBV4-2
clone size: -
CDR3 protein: CASSQGTSGSVGVNEQFF
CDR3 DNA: TGTGCCAGCAGCCAAGGGACTAGCGGGAGCGTGGGAGTGAATGAGCAGTTCTTC

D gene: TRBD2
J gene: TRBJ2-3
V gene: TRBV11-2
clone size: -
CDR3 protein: CASSLRAGEVDTQYF
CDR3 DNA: TGTGCCAGCAGCTTACGCGCGGGAGAGGTAGATACGCAGTATTTT

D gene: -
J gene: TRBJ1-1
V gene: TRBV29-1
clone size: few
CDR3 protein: CSVAIPGMNTEAFF
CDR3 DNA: TGCAGCGTTGCAATCCCGGGGATGAACACTGAAGCTTTCTTT

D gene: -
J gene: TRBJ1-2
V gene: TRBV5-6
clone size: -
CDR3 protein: CASSDSRAYGYTF
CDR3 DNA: TGTGCCAGCAGTGACTCGCGGGCCTATGGCTACACCTTC

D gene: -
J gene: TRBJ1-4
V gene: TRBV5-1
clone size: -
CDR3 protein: CASSKDFNEKLFF
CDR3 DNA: TGCGCCAGCAGCAAGGACTTTAATGAAAAACTGTTTTTT

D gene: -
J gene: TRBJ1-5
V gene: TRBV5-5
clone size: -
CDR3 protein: CASSLAWGSRQPQHF
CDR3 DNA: TGTGCCAGCAGCTTGGCGTGGGGTTCGAGGCAGCCCCAGCATTTT

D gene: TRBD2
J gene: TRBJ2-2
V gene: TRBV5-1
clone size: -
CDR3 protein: CASSSGTSNTGELFF
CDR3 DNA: TGCGCCAGCAGTTCCGGGACTAGCAACACCGGGGAGCTGTTTTTT

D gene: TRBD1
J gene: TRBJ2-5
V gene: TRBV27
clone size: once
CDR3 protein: CASTRQGARRETQYF
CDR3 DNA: TGTGCCAGCACTCGACAGGGGGCGCGGCGGGAGACCCAGTACTTC

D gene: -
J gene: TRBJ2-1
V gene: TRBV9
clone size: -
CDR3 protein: CASSAGPRNNEQFF
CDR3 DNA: TGTGCCAGCAGCGCCGGCCCCAGGAACAATGAGCAGTTCTTC

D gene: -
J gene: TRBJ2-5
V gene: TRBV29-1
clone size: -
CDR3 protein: CSVDRGGETQYF
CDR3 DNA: TGCAGCGTTGACAGGGGGGGAGAGACCCAGTACTTC

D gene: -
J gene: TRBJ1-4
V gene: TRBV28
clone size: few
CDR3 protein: CASSSTAEGEKLFF
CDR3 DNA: TGTGCCAGCAGCTCCACTGCAGAGGGTGAAAAACTGTTTTTT

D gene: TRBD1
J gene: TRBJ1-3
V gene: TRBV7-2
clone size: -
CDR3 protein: CASSLAQGALGNTIYF
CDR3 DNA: TGTGCCAGCAGCTTAGCACAGGGGGCGCTTGGAAACACCATATATTTT

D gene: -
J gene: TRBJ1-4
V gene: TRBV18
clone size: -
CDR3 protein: CASSQDRSGEKLFF
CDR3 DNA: TGTGCCAGCTCACAGGACCGGAGCGGTGAAAAACTGTTTTTT